This passage covers 2 T cell receptor beta chains from one sample sequenced in a study of blood T cells in healthy people across ages. Primers used in a second PCR of roughly 6 to 11 cycles were a sample-barcoded 5' primer and a J-beta primer mix. TCRdb reprocessed the 5' RACE reads via MiXCR and lists one record per CDR3 protein. Among about 1.1 million distinct CDR3 sequences listed, under 40% were seen once. Material for sequencing was blood. These receptors originate from a man aged 18 to 35 in good health.

The chain is built from TRBV7-9 and TRBJ1-5, with 7 bases identical to TRBD1. This CDR3 region has 14 residues. V dropped 4 bases and J dropped 7; count of bases not matched to a gene: 7. The germline V gene has CDR1 SEHNR and CDR2 FQNEAQ (reference sequence). Here the CDR3 DNA reads TGTGCCAGCAGCTCCGGGACAGAAAAGCAGCCCCAGCATTTT. Its translation: CASSSGTEKQPQHF.

V is TRBV12-3 or TRBV12-4 and J is TRBJ2-1; D remains unclear. The CDR3 spans 14 residues. The V and J ends lost 6 bases and 8 bases respectively, with 17 bases between them. The CDR3 nucleotides read TGTGCCAGCAGCCCGACACCAAGGTGGGATGAGCAGTTCTTC. Protein product: CASSPTPRWDEQFF.